This is a list of T cell receptor beta chains from one sample in a study of blood T cells in healthy people across ages. TCRdb recomputed calls from the 5' RACE reads with MiXCR, one row per CDR3 protein. The data show 1.5 million or so distinct CDR3 sequences, with about 45% seen just once and approximately 4% held by the top ten. The sample taken for sequencing was blood. These TCRs come from a woman aged 18-30 years in good health. CDR3s include the opening cysteine and the closing phenylalanine or tryptophan. A D gene is named only where the DNA matches it firmly. Not all rows give a size; the values are once, few, many and, for expanded clones, a class.

TGTGCCTGGAGTGTACTAGGGAACTATGGCTACACCTTC CAWSVLGNYGYTF . TRBJ1-2 TRBV30 few
TGTGCCAGCAGCCAAGATAGGGCTAGTCCCTACAATGAGCAGTTCTTC CASSQDRASPYNEQFF . TRBJ2-1 TRBV14 .
TGCAGTGCCCCCACTACAGATACGCAGTATTTT CSAPTTDTQYF . TRBJ2-3 TRBV20-1 few
TGTGCCAGCAGCTACCCCGGGACAGGGGCCTATGGCTACACCTTC CASSYPGTGAYGYTF TRBD1 TRBJ1-2 TRBV3-1 .
TGTACCAGCAGCCAGACTAGCAGGCACGGCGAGCGGTACTTC CTSSQTSRHGERYF TRBD2 TRBJ2-7 TRBV28 .
TGTGCCACCAGCAGAGAGTGGGACAGCCGAACAGATACGCAGTATTTT CATSREWDSRTDTQYF TRBD1 TRBJ2-3 TRBV15 .
TGTGCCACTAAGACCCGGGGGATCGAGACCCAGTACTTC CATKTRGIETQYF . TRBJ2-5 TRBV6-1 .
TGTGCCAGCAGCTCGGACAGGGTCTATGAGCAGTTCTTC CASSSDRVYEQFF TRBD1 TRBJ2-1 TRBV7-2 .
TGTGCCATCAGTGATCTGGGGCACACCAACGAGCAGTACTTC CAISDLGHTNEQYF . TRBJ2-7 TRBV10-3 few
TGCAGTGCTAGGCGTTTTCTTGTCGCAAGCACAGATACGCAGTATTTT CSARRFLVASTDTQYF . TRBJ2-3 TRBV20-1 few
TGTGCCAGCAGTGAGATCCAGGTCCGAGAGCAGTACTTC CASSEIQVREQYF . TRBJ2-5 TRBV2 .
TGTGCCAGCAGTCCGCGTAGGGGCGCTGAGAATGAGCAGTTCTTC CASSPRRGAENEQFF . TRBJ2-1 TRBV27 .
TGTGCCAGCACCGCCCGCCCGGACAGGCTATCCTATGGCTACACCTTC CASTARPDRLSYGYTF TRBD1 TRBJ1-2 TRBV9 few
TGTGCCAGCAGTTTATCGTGGGTCGGCGGCACTGAAGCTTTCTTT CASSLSWVGGTEAFF . TRBJ1-1 TRBV27 .
TGTGCCACCAGCAGAGTAGGCTACAATGGGCAGTTCTTC CATSRVGYNGQFF . TRBJ2-1 TRBV15 .
TGTGCCAGCAGCACACTAGCGGGACTAGGGGATACGCAGTATTTT CASSTLAGLGDTQYF TRBD2 TRBJ2-3 TRBV27 .
TGCAGTGCTAGAGATCATATGCGGGCCGGGGCCAACGTCCTGACTTTC CSARDHMRAGANVLTF . TRBJ2-6 TRBV20-1 .
TGTGCCAGCAGCCCCTTTAAAGGCGATGGCTACACCTTC CASSPFKGDGYTF . TRBJ1-2 TRBV12-3/TRBV12-4 .
TGTGCCAGCAGTTTAAGGGGAGGGCGGGATACGCAGTATTTT CASSLRGGRDTQYF TRBD2 TRBJ2-3 TRBV12-3/TRBV12-4 few
TGTGCCAGCAGTTACTTCAGGGGATCCTACGAGCAGTACTTC CASSYFRGSYEQYF . TRBJ2-7 TRBV6-2/TRBV6-3 .
TGCAGCGTTGTTGGCGTCGCATTCGGCTCGGGGAATACGCAGTATTTT CSVVGVAFGSGNTQYF . TRBJ2-3 TRBV29-1 .
TGTGCCATCAGTGAGGGTCCTAGCGGGACCCTTGATACGCAGTATTTT CAISEGPSGTLDTQYF TRBD2 TRBJ2-3 TRBV10-3 .
TGTGCCAGCTCACCACCTCCCATTTACAATGAGCAGTTCTTC CASSPPPIYNEQFF . TRBJ2-1 TRBV18 few
TGTGCCATCAGTGAGGTGGGTACGGACACTGAAGCTTTCTTT CAISEVGTDTEAFF . TRBJ1-1 TRBV10-3 few
TGCAGTGCTAGGCAGCTAGCCGAGGGAGATACGCAGTATTTT CSARQLAEGDTQYF . TRBJ2-3 TRBV20-1 once
TGTGCCAGCAGTGAAGATGGCGGGGCGCCCACAGATACGCAGTATTTT CASSEDGGAPTDTQYF . TRBJ2-3 TRBV2 once
TGTGCCACCAGTGAAGGGGGGACTTCTGGGGCCAACGTCCTGACTTTC CATSEGGTSGANVLTF . TRBJ2-6 TRBV24-1 .
TGTGCCAGCAGCTTATGGCGGGCTAGCACAGATACGCAGTATTTT CASSLWRASTDTQYF . TRBJ2-3 TRBV7-8 few
TGTGCCAGCAGTTTTGTGGGACAGGGGTTCGATGAGCAGTTCTTC CASSFVGQGFDEQFF TRBD1 TRBJ2-1 TRBV6-5 few
TGTGCCAGCAGCTTGGAGAGAGGGATAGCCAAAAACATTCAGTACTTC CASSLERGIAKNIQYF . TRBJ2-4 TRBV5-5 few
TGCGCCAGCAGCTTGCTGGGTCCCACGATGAACACTGAAGCTTTCTTT CASSLLGPTMNTEAFF . TRBJ1-1 TRBV5-1 .
TGTGCCAGCAGCTTAGTGGCAGGGGGAAACGAGCAGTACTTC CASSLVAGGNEQYF TRBD1 TRBJ2-7 TRBV7-2 .
TGCAGTGCTAGATTAGTAGGGCGGGGAATGAACACTGAAGCTTTCTTT CSARLVGRGMNTEAFF . TRBJ1-1 TRBV20-1 .
TGTGCCAGCAGTTACTCGAGGGCGGTTTTGAACTACGAGCAGTACTTC CASSYSRAVLNYEQYF . TRBJ2-7 TRBV6-2/TRBV6-3 .
TGTGCCAGCAGTGCGGCAGACTATGGCTACACCTTC CASSAADYGYTF . TRBJ1-2 TRBV2 .
TGCAGCGTTGTTGGGGGAACTGAAGCTTTCTTT CSVVGGTEAFF . TRBJ1-1 TRBV29-1 many
TGCAGCGTCCTTACCGGCGCAGGGCCCAACACTGAAGCTTTCTTT CSVLTGAGPNTEAFF . TRBJ1-1 TRBV29-1 few
TGTGCCAGCAGCTTGGGAGGGGCGAACACTGAAGCTTTCTTT CASSLGGANTEAFF . TRBJ1-1 TRBV7-6 many
TGCAGTGCTAGATTTCCTAGCGGGGGCAATGAGCAGTTCTTC CSARFPSGGNEQFF TRBD2 TRBJ2-1 TRBV20-1 .
TGTGCCAGCAGCTTAGTGGTATTGTGGGCAGGGGGCGCGAGAGACTATGGCTACACCTTC CASSLVVLWAGGARDYGYTF TRBD1 TRBJ1-2 TRBV13 few
TGTGCCAGCAGCTTATCCCCTGGACTAGCGGATGACAATGAGCGGTTCTTC CASSLSPGLADDNERFF TRBD2 TRBJ2-1 TRBV7-9 .
TGTGCCAGCAGTAAACCCTACAGGGGTACCTACAATGAGCAGTTCTTC CASSKPYRGTYNEQFF TRBD1 TRBJ2-1 TRBV13 few
TGTGCCAGCAGTTGGGGCGGGGCAGGGGTTTCGAACACTGAAGCTTTCTTT CASSWGGAGVSNTEAFF . TRBJ1-1 TRBV6-6 once
TGTGCCAGCAGTTACGGGACAGGGGGCGGGAAGCAGTTCTTC CASSYGTGGGKQFF TRBD1 TRBJ2-1 TRBV6-2/TRBV6-3 few
TGCGCCAGCAGCTTAGGGACAGGGGGCGCCGACTATGGCTACACCTTC CASSLGTGGADYGYTF TRBD1 TRBJ1-2 TRBV5-1 once
TGTGCCAGCAGTGTACAACCGGGATGGCCCCAGCATTTT CASSVQPGWPQHF . TRBJ1-5 TRBV12-3/TRBV12-4 .
TGTGCCAGCAGCCCCAACCCAGGGTTGCCCTACGAGCAGTACTTC CASSPNPGLPYEQYF . TRBJ2-7 TRBV11-1 .
TGCAGTGCTAGAGGCGGGGCCACAGATACGCAGTATTTT CSARGGATDTQYF . TRBJ2-3 TRBV20-1 few